The rows below give T cell receptor beta chains drawn from one sample of a study of shared clonotypes between healthy human individuals. Here immunoSEQ multiplex PCR was the method, and the copy in TCRdb shows in-frame clones only, minus some. The sample lists a few million clones, around 95% occurring once. The sequencing sample was made of naive CD4+ T cells sorted from blood. The source is a man aged 18 to 29 in good health. Each CDR3 is given with its conserved first and last residue. A D gene is named only where the DNA matches it firmly. Size is omitted from some rows. Given values are once, few, many or a class for expanded clones.

v_call	d_call	clone_size	j_call	cdr3_nt	cdr3_aa
TRBV30	.	.	TRBJ1-2	TGTGCCTGGAGTGTACCCCCGGACAGTGGAAGGATAAGGAACTATGGCTACACCTTC	CAWSVPPDSGRIRNYGYTF
TRBV6-5	TRBD1	.	TRBJ1-1	TGTGCCAGCAGCCACGGACAGGGGGTGGCTTTCTTT	CASSHGQGVAFF
TRBV29-1	TRBD1	once	TRBJ1-4	TGCAGCGTTGAAAGACAGGGGGATGAAAAACTGTTTTTT	CSVERQGDEKLFF
TRBV11-2	TRBD2	.	TRBJ2-5	TGTGCCAGCAGCCTACGGGGACTAGCGGGGGAGACCCAGTACTTC	CASSLRGLAGETQYF
TRBV6-1	TRBD1	once	TRBJ2-7	TGTGCCAGCAGTGTTAACAGGGGGAGCTCCTACGAGCAGTACTTC	CASSVNRGSSYEQYF
TRBV11-2	.	.	TRBJ1-6	TGTGCCAGCAGCCTCGGGGCAGATAATTCACCCCTCCACTTT	CASSLGADNSPLHF
TRBV29-1	.	.	TRBJ1-1	TGCAGCGTTGAAGGGTTAGGTCTTGAAGCTTTCTTT	CSVEGLGLEAFF
TRBV11-1	TRBD2	once	TRBJ2-5	TGTGCCAGCAGCTCGACTAGCGGGGTTCGAGAGACCCAGTACTTC	CASSSTSGVRETQYF
TRBV18	.	.	TRBJ1-4	TGTGCCAGCTCACCACCGGTCGGGCAGGGTGAAAAACTGTTTTTT	CASSPPVGQGEKLFF
TRBV11-3	TRBD2	.	TRBJ2-3	TGTGCCAGCAGTTCGGCGGGAGCAGATACGCAGTATTTT	CASSSAGADTQYF
TRBV7-8	.	.	TRBJ2-3	TGTGCCAGCAGTTCATTACCGGACTTCAGCACAGATACGCAGTATTTT	CASSSLPDFSTDTQYF
TRBV7-2	.	.	TRBJ2-7	TGTGCCAGCAGCTTGGACCCAGCTTCCCACGAGCAGTACTTC	CASSLDPASHEQYF
TRBV27	.	.	TRBJ1-2	TGTGCCAGCAGTTTGGACAGTAGGGATGGCTACACCTTC	CASSLDSRDGYTF
TRBV6-5	.	.	TRBJ1-4	TGTGCCAGCAGTTACTCAGGTGAACTTCTGTTTTTT	CASSYSGELLFF
TRBV12-5	.	.	TRBJ1-3	TGTGCTAGTGTAAAGGGGAACGGAAACACCATATATTTT	CASVKGNGNTIYF
TRBV15	TRBD1	.	TRBJ2-7	TGTGCCACCAGCAGCGGGGAAATGGACAGGGGAATCTACGAGCAGTACTTC	CATSSGEMDRGIYEQYF
TRBV5-4	TRBD2	.	TRBJ2-2	TGTGCCAGCAGCTTGGAAGCGGGGGAGACCACCGGGGAGCTGTTTTTT	CASSLEAGETTGELFF
TRBV4-1	.	.	TRBJ2-5	TGCGCCAGCAGCCAAGATGTCCAAGAGACCCAGTACTTC	CASSQDVQETQYF
TRBV5-4	TRBD2	.	TRBJ2-2	TGTGCCAGCAGCTTGGGAATAGCGGGGAACACCGGGGAGCTGTTTTTT	CASSLGIAGNTGELFF
TRBV4-3	.	.	TRBJ1-2	TGCGCCAGCAGCCAAGCAGGGGTCTATGGCTACACCTTC	CASSQAGVYGYTF
TRBV9	.	.	TRBJ2-3	TGTGCCAGCAGCACGACAGATACGCAGTATTTT	CASSTTDTQYF
TRBV10-3	.	.	TRBJ1-2	TGTGCCATTCGTTCCGGGACTTTCTCGGGCTACACCTTC	CAIRSGTFSGYTF
TRBV19	.	.	TRBJ1-2	TGTGCCAGTAGTATTTTGGGTAAAGGCTACACCTTC	CASSILGKGYTF
TRBV9	.	.	TRBJ2-7	TGTGCCAGCAGCGTAAGCTCACAGGTCCCCTACGAGCAGTACTTC	CASSVSSQVPYEQYF
TRBV9	.	.	TRBJ1-2	TGTGCCAGCAGCCCCCGGGGGGATAACTATGGCTACACCTTC	CASSPRGDNYGYTF
TRBV6-1	.	.	TRBJ1-5	TGTGCCAGCAGGCTACAGGGAAACAATCAGCCCCAGCATTTT	CASRLQGNNQPQHF
TRBV7-2	TRBD1	.	TRBJ1-2	TGTGCCAGCAGCTCTAGGGGGCTAAATATCTATGGCTACACCTTC	CASSSRGLNIYGYTF
TRBV5-6	TRBD1	.	TRBJ1-6	TGTGCCAGCAGCTTGATAGGACAGGGGGTTTCATATTCACCCCTCCACTTT	CASSLIGQGVSYSPLHF
TRBV7-9	TRBD2	.	TRBJ2-1	TGTGCCAGCAGCGCTAGCGGGAGTCTTTACAATGAGCAGTTCTTC	CASSASGSLYNEQFF
TRBV7-7	.	.	TRBJ1-1	TGTGCTAGCAGCTTACACTTTATGGACACTGAAGCTTTCTTT	CASSLHFMDTEAFF
TRBV7-3	TRBD1	.	TRBJ1-2	TGTGCCAGCAGCTTAACTCCAGGGGGCGGCTATGGCTACACCTTC	CASSLTPGGGYGYTF
TRBV7-2	.	.	TRBJ2-7	TGTGCCAGCAGCTTGGGGGGCGGTCTCTACGAGCAGTACTTC	CASSLGGGLYEQYF
TRBV4-1	TRBD2	.	TRBJ2-7	TGCGCCAGCAGCCAAGCAGCCAAACTAGCGGGGGTGTACGAGCAGTACTTC	CASSQAAKLAGVYEQYF
TRBV6-5	.	.	TRBJ2-3	TGTGCCAGCACTGAACAGCGGGGCACAGATACGCAGTATTTT	CASTEQRGTDTQYF
TRBV6-5	.	.	TRBJ1-2	TGTGCCAGCAGCTCCGGGACCCAAAACTATGGCTACACCTTC	CASSSGTQNYGYTF
TRBV6-5	TRBD2	.	TRBJ2-4	TGTGCCAGCAGTTACCCAGCCGGCGGGAGAAACATTCAGTACTTC	CASSYPAGGRNIQYF
TRBV7-7	TRBD2	.	TRBJ2-1	TGTGCTAGCAGCTCCGTAGCGGGAGTAGGTGAGCAGTTCTTC	CASSSVAGVGEQFF
TRBV7-6	TRBD2	once	TRBJ2-5	TGTGCCAGCAGCTTAGCGCTAGCGGGAGTCGAGACCCAGTACTTC	CASSLALAGVETQYF
TRBV5-1	.	.	TRBJ1-5	TGCGCCAGCAGCTTGGATGGGGGGCCCCAGCCCCAGCATTTT	CASSLDGGPQPQHF
TRBV9	TRBD2	.	TRBJ2-7	TGTGCCAGCAGCGTCCTCCCCTTTAGCGGGAGGGATTCCTACGAGCAGTACTTC	CASSVLPFSGRDSYEQYF
TRBV5-5	.	.	TRBJ1-5	TGTGCCAGCAGCTGGTCAGGGGATCAGCCCCAGCATTTT	CASSWSGDQPQHF
TRBV7-8	.	.	TRBJ2-5	TGTGCCAGCAGCCCGAGAGGGAGCCCGCAAGAGACCCAGTACTTC	CASSPRGSPQETQYF
TRBV9	.	.	TRBJ2-3	TGTGCCAGCAGCGTAGGCTGGGACTCAGATACGCAGTATTTT	CASSVGWDSDTQYF
TRBV4-1	TRBD1	.	TRBJ1-2	TGCGCCAGCAGCCTCTGGGCAGGGGGTGGCTACACCTTC	CASSLWAGGGYTF
TRBV5-1	.	.	TRBJ2-5	TGCGCCAGCAGCTTGGAATGGGCAGGCCAAGAGACCCAGTACTTC	CASSLEWAGQETQYF
TRBV18	.	.	TRBJ1-3	TGTGCCAGCTCACCACCGGGACAAATGTCTGGAAACACCATATATTTT	CASSPPGQMSGNTIYF
TRBV5-1	TRBD1	.	TRBJ2-7	TGCGCCAGCAGCTTGATGGGACAGGGATCCAGCGAGCAGTACTTC	CASSLMGQGSSEQYF
TRBV28	.	once	TRBJ1-5	TGTGCCAGCATGCACAGGAGCAATCAGCCCCAGCATTTT	CASMHRSNQPQHF
TRBV18	TRBD1	.	TRBJ1-2	TGTGCCAGCTCACCCTCCGGGACAGGGACGATAATGGGCGGCTACACCTTC	CASSPSGTGTIMGGYTF
TRBV19	.	.	TRBJ2-7	TGTGCCAGTAGTATAGTTGCACAGAGCGGCTACGAGCAGTACTTC	CASSIVAQSGYEQYF
TRBV4-3	.	.	TRBJ2-1	TGCGCCAGCAGCCAAGAATTAACAGGGACAGAGCAGTTCTTC	CASSQELTGTEQFF
TRBV7-9	.	.	TRBJ2-3	TGTGCCAGCAGCTCCGACCACAGCACAGATACGCAGTATTTT	CASSSDHSTDTQYF
TRBV27	.	.	TRBJ2-7	TGTGCCAGCAAAGCGGCCTACGAGCAGTACTTC	CASKAAYEQYF
TRBV5-1	.	.	TRBJ2-5	TGCGCCAGCAGCTTGGGGGCAGGGCCCCAAGAGACCCAGTACTTC	CASSLGAGPQETQYF
TRBV11-2	TRBD2	.	TRBJ2-2	TGTGCCAGCAGCTCTGCGGGGGGGCGGGACACCGGGGAGCTGTTTTTT	CASSSAGGRDTGELFF
TRBV11-2	.	.	TRBJ2-1	TGTGCCAGCAGCCCCGGGACCCGGGAGCAGTTCTTC	CASSPGTREQFF
TRBV6-6	.	.	TRBJ2-2	TGTGCCAGCAGTTACTTTGACAGGCCCGGGGAGCTGTTTTTT	CASSYFDRPGELFF
TRBV4-1	.	.	TRBJ2-3	TGCGCCAGCAGCCTGGTGCACACAGATACGCAGTATTTT	CASSLVHTDTQYF
TRBV28	.	.	TRBJ2-7	TGTGCCAGCACGGAACAGGGTGAGGGCTCCTACGAGCAGTACTTC	CASTEQGEGSYEQYF